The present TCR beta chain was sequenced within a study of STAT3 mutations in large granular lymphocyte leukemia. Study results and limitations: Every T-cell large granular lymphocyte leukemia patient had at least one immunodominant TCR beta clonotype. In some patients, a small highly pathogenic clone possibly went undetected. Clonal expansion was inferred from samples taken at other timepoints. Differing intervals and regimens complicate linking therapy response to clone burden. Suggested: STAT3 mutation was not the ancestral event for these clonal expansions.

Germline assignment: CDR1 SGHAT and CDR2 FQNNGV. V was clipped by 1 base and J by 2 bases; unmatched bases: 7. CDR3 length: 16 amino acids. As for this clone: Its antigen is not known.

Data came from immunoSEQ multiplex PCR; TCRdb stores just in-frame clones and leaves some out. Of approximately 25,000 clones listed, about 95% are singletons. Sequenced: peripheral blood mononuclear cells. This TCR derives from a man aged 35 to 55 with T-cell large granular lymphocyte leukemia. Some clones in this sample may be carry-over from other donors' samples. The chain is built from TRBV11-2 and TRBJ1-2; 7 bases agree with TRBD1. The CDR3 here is CASSLGPGQTNYGYTF. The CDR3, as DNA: TGTGCCAGCAGCTTAGGGCCGGGACAGACAAACTATGGCTACACCTTC.